Presented here are 21 T cell receptor beta chains from one specimen sequenced in a study of beta chain features in type 1 diabetes. Their specific antigens are unknown. Findings and caveats of the study: For Type 1 diabetes patients, all four CD4+ subsets carried TCRB CDR3s that were moderately but significantly shorter.

All of the isolated RNA was reverse transcribed, so expressed TCRB transcripts were sequenced. Method: immunoSEQ multiplex PCR; TCRdb's copy keeps in-frame clones and lacks some. The profile shows approximately 600,000 clones, under 15% of them singletons. Input material: naive CD4+ T cells from blood. All receptors come from a man aged 30-40 years with type 1 diabetes.

This clone was seen a handful of times. The V gene is TRBV5-1, the J gene TRBJ2-1; the D gene is possibly TRBD2 (5 bases). V was clipped by 3 bases and J by 8 bases, with 9 bases between them. The CDR3 runs to 12 residues. From germline, CDR1 is SGHRS and CDR2 YFSETQ. CDR3 in DNA: TGCGCCAGCAGCTACCAAGCGGATGAGCAGTTCTTC. Its translation: CASSYQADEQFF.

The genes are TRBV11-3 and TRBJ1-3; D call uncertain. Germline CDR1 SGHNT, CDR2 YENEEA. This CDR3 spans 13 amino acids. V was shortened by 5 bases and J by 3 bases, with 8 bases between the two germline ends. The CDR3 loop is CASSEVIGNTIYF. The CDR3 DNA reads as TGTGCCAGCAGCGAGGTTATTGGAAACACCATATATTTT.

There are a few counts of this clone. V gene TRBV4-3 combines with J gene TRBJ2-1, with 10 bases lining up with TRBD2. The V gene end was trimmed by 2 bases and the J gene end by 3 bases; junction bases not matched to a gene: 4. Germline CDR1 and CDR2: LGHNA and YSLEER. The CDR3 totals 16 residues. The CDR3 sequence is CASSQQTSGDYNEQFF. The CDR3 nucleotides are TGCGCCAGCAGCCAACAAACTAGCGGGGACTACAATGAGCAGTTCTTC.

This chain uses TRBV7-9 with TRBJ2-1; TRBD2 matches 11 bases. Germline-derived CDR1 and CDR2 are SEHNR and FQNEAQ (reference sequence). The CDR3 runs 16 residues. V shed 1 base and J 9 bases; nucleotides not matched to a gene: 8. In nucleotides, the CDR3 is TGTGCCAGCAGCTTAGAGGCTAGCGGGGGGTCAAGTGAGCAGTTCTTC. This gives the protein CASSLEASGGSSEQFF.

The gene calls are TRBV29-1 and TRBJ1-5; D remains unclear. CDR3 length: 13 residues. With 4 bases removed from V and 5 bases from J, the gap between germline ends came to 12 bases. The germline V gene encodes CDR1 SQVTM and CDR2 ANQGSEA. The DNA of the CDR3 is TGCAGCGTTGTAATCAGTGGGGATCAGCCCCAGCATTTT. Residues: CSVVISGDQPQHF.

The genes are TRBV9 and TRBJ2-3; 8 bases are a match to TRBD2. J was trimmed by 2 bases and V by 3 bases; bases with no gene match: 5. The germline gives CDR1 SGDLS, CDR2 YYNGEE. The CDR3 runs to 15 residues. CDR3 loop: CASSGAGEITDTQYF. CDR3 nucleotide sequence: TGTGCCAGCAGCGGAGCGGGGGAGATCACAGATACGCAGTATTTT. Full variable domain (missing parts from reference TRBV9 and TRBJ2-3): DSGVTQTPKHLITATGQRVTLRCSPRSGDLSVYWYQQSLDQGLQFLIQYYNGEERAKGNILERFSAQQFPDLHSELNLSSLELGDSALYFCASSGAGEITDTQYFGPGTRLTVL.

The genes are TRBV6-4 and TRBJ1-2, with a possible D match to TRBD1 (5 bases). Per germline, CDR1 MRHNA and CDR2 SNTAGT. This CDR3 contains 13 residues. Deletions cut 0 bases from V and 4 bases from J, with 6 bases between. CDR3 amino acids: CASSDSGGYGYTF. The DNA of the CDR3 is TGTGCCAGCAGTGACTCCGGGGGCTATGGCTACACCTTC.

The CDR3 sequence is CASSQGRTGKQPQHF. CDR3 nucleotide sequence: TGCGCCAGCAGCCAAGGGCGAACAGGAAAGCAGCCCCAGCATTTT. This chain joins TRBV4-1 and TRBJ1-5; tentatively, D is TRBD1 (5 bases). The V gene's germline CDR1 is MGHRA and CDR2 YSYEKL. The CDR3 has 15 residues. V was shortened by 1 base and J by 7 bases, with 14 bases between the two germline ends.

This clone has more than one count but fewer than ten. The V and J genes are TRBV7-2 and TRBJ2-2, with TRBD2 as a possible D gene (6 bases). Germline V gene lookup returns CDR1 SGHTA and CDR2 FQGNSA. The CDR3 is 15 residues long. Trimming stripped 4 bases from V and 1 base from J, with 10 bases between. The CDR3 loop reads CASSSTGENTGELFF. As DNA, the CDR3 is TGTGCCAGCAGCTCGACGGGGGAGAACACCGGGGAGCTGTTTTTT.

The chain links TRBV6-5 to TRBJ1-1; 7 nucleotides align to TRBD1. Germline V gives CDR1 MNHEY, CDR2 SVGAGI. Trimming at V came to 4 bases and at J to 3 bases, leaving 8 bases not matched to a gene. This CDR3 has 15 residues. The CDR3 protein is CASSLAQGPDTEAFF. The CDR3, as DNA: TGTGCCAGCAGTTTAGCACAGGGGCCGGACACTGAAGCTTTCTTT.

The chain's CDR3 is CASSPPYTPTGVGMNTEAFF. In nucleotides, the CDR3 is TGTGCCAGCAGCCCTCCCTATACTCCAACAGGGGTTGGGATGAACACTGAAGCTTTCTTT. The chain recombines TRBV13 with TRBJ1-1; 7 nucleotides match TRBD1. Germline values: CDR1 PRHDT, CDR2 FYEKMQ (reference sequence). The CDR3 loop spans 20 amino acids. The V and J ends lost 5 bases and 0 bases, in that order; junction bases with no gene match: 21.

This clone was seen only a few times. This chain connects TRBV7-3 to TRBJ2-1; 12 nucleotides agree with TRBD2. The germline gives CDR1 SGHTA, CDR2 FQGTGA. V shed 4 bases, J shed 9 bases, and the junction held 13 bases outside the gene matches. The CDR3 runs 17 residues. DNA for the CDR3: TGTGCCAGCAGCTCATCCCCCCTAGCGGGGGGGGACACTGAGCAGTTCTTC. It translates to CASSSSPLAGGDTEQFF.

This clone was seen only a few times. The rearrangement joins TRBV9 to TRBJ2-3; 12 nucleotides align to TRBD2. Looked up from germline, CDR1 is SGDLS and CDR2 is YYNGEE. The CDR3 is 16 residues long. V was clipped by 4 bases and J by 2 bases; unmatched bases: 5. The DNA of the CDR3 is TGTGCCAGCAGCCCGGGACTAGCGGGCAACACAGATACGCAGTATTTT. It encodes CASSPGLAGNTDTQYF.

This clone was found a few times. The chain couples TRBV30 to TRBJ1-2; 12 bases map to TRBD1. The CDR3 loop spans 15 amino acids. Germline CDR1 reads GTSNPN; CDR2 reads SVGIG (reference sequence). V shed 6 bases, J shed 8 bases, and the junction held 13 bases outside the gene matches. CDR3 in DNA: TGTGCCTGCCATATCCCGGGACAGGGGGCCGAGGGCTACACCTTC. It yields the protein CACHIPGQGAEGYTF.

This clone was counted between two and nine times. J is TRBJ2-1 and V is TRBV7-9, with D possibly being TRBD1 (6 bases). Germline CDR1 is SEHNR and CDR2 is FQNEAQ (reference sequence). V was cut by 5 bases and J by 8 bases, with 13 bases left in between. The CDR3 length is 13 residues. The CDR3 DNA reads as TGTGCCAGCAGCCAAGGCAGGGGCTATGAGCAGTTCTTC. Amino acids: CASSQGRGYEQFF.

V is TRBV7-2 and J is TRBJ1-4, with D possibly matching TRBD1 (6 bases). This CDR3 has 14 residues. Germline lookup yields CDR1 SGHTA and CDR2 FQGNSA. V was cut by 5 bases and J by 7 bases, with 14 bases left in between. The CDR3 nucleotides read TGTGCCAGCAGCCCACAGGGAGAAGGTGAAAAACTGTTTTTT. Translating it yields CASSPQGEGEKLFF. Full variable domain (missing parts from reference TRBV7-2 and TRBJ1-4): GAGVSQSPSNKVTEKGKDVELRCDPISGHTALYWYRQSLGQGLEFLIYFQGNSAPDKSGLPSDRFSAERTGGSVSTLTIQRTQQEDSAVYLCASSPQGEGEKLFFGSGTQLSVL.

This clone has more than one count but fewer than ten. The sample has other DNA sequences that encode this CDR3 too. V and J are TRBV9 and TRBJ2-6; possible D gene TRBD1, 5 bases. V lost 2 bases, J lost 0 bases, and 6 bases lay in between. Germline assignment: CDR1 SGDLS and CDR2 YYNGEE. This CDR3 contains 15 residues. The CDR3 loop reads CASSVQGSGANVLTF. As DNA, the CDR3 is TGTGCCAGCAGCGTTCAGGGCTCTGGGGCCAACGTCCTGACTTTC.

This clone was seen only once. The chain links TRBV19 to TRBJ2-1; 9 nucleotides line up with TRBD2. Germline CDR1 and CDR2: LNHDA and SQIVND (reference sequence). The CDR3 consists of 16 residues. V was clipped by 2 bases and J by 0 bases; unmatched bases: 2. The CDR3 region is CASSILAGSSYNEQFF. The DNA for the CDR3 is TGTGCCAGTAGTATACTAGCGGGGTCCTCCTACAATGAGCAGTTCTTC.

The chain uses TRBV7-9 and TRBJ2-2, with D uncertain. The CDR3 is made up of 14 amino acids. CDR1 and CDR2 (germline): SEHNR, FQNEAQ (reference sequence). V gave up 3 bases and J gave up 1 base, with 6 bases separating them. The CDR3 sequence: CASSFAGNTGELFF. The CDR3 nucleotides are TGTGCCAGCAGCTTCGCAGGGAACACCGGGGAGCTGTTTTTT.

V is TRBV2 and J is TRBJ1-1; D unclear. Between the trimmed V and J ends, which lost 2 bases and 11 bases, there was a span of 9 bases. CDR3 length: 11 residues. Germline V gene sequence: CDR1 SNHLY, CDR2 FYNNEI. The CDR3 DNA follows: TGTGCCAGCAGTGAAAGGAGGCCGGCTTTCTTT. This gives the protein CASSERRPAFF.

The chain carries TRBV29-1 and TRBJ2-3; the D call may be TRBD1 or TRBD2 (5 bases each). V lost 7 bases and J 4 bases, leaving 15 bases between the germline ends. The CDR3 contains 13 residues. Per the germline V gene, CDR1 is SQVTM and CDR2 is ANQGSEA. CDR3 sequence reads: CSATGQGPDTQYF. The CDR3 DNA is TGCAGCGCCACGGGGCAGGGACCAGATACGCAGTATTTT.